The rows below give T cell receptor beta chains drawn from one sample of a study of blood T cell repertoires in COVID-19. Here immunoSEQ multiplex PCR was the method, and the copy in TCRdb shows in-frame clones only, minus some. The profile shows some 150,000 clones, around 90% of them singletons. Sequencing was carried out using peripheral blood. Receptor source: an older woman with acute or convalescent COVID-19. Both conserved end residues are part of each CDR3. Fields, in order: clone size, D gene, J gene, V gene, CDR3 protein, CDR3 DNA. A D gene is named only where the DNA matches it firmly. Rows give clone size only sometimes, using once, few, many, or a class for an expanded clone.

>.|.|TRBJ1-1|TRBV5-1
CASSFLGVEAFF
TGCGCCAGCAGCTTTCTCGGTGTTGAAGCTTTCTTT
>.|.|TRBJ1-2|TRBV6-5
CASTLSPNYGYTF
TGTGCCAGCACCCTCAGTCCTAACTATGGCTACACCTTC
>once|TRBD1|TRBJ1-3|TRBV5-1
CASSPQGAYGNTIYF
TGCGCCAGCAGCCCACAGGGGGCTTATGGAAACACCATATATTTT
>.|.|TRBJ1-2|TRBV10-3
CAISEDRNYGYTF
TGTGCCATCAGTGAAGACAGGAACTATGGCTACACCTTC
>.|.|TRBJ1-5|TRBV19
CASSDRRNQPQHF
TGTGCCAGTAGTGACAGGCGCAATCAGCCCCAGCATTTT
>.|.|TRBJ1-2|TRBV27
CASSYRRGQRYGYTF
TGTGCCAGCAGCTATAGAAGAGGACAGCGCTATGGCTACACCTTC
>once|.|TRBJ2-1|TRBV3-1/TRBV3-2
CASSQAPHSYQDNEQFF
TGTGCCAGCAGCCAAGCCCCTCACAGTTATCAGGACAATGAGCAGTTCTTC
>.|TRBD1|TRBJ1-3|TRBV11-2
CASSTTGGPGNTIYF
TGTGCCAGCAGCACGACAGGGGGCCCTGGAAACACCATATATTTT
>.|TRBD2|TRBJ2-5|TRBV7-6
CASSQIRAGGPETQYF
TGTGCCAGCAGCCAAATCCGAGCGGGGGGGCCGGAGACCCAGTACTTC
>few|.|TRBJ2-2|TRBV18
CASSPPGVPGELFF
TGTGCCAGCTCACCGCCGGGGGTCCCCGGGGAGCTGTTTTTT
>.|.|TRBJ2-7|TRBV21-1
CASSNLQGSYEQYF
TGTGCCAGCAGCAATCTTCAGGGCTCCTACGAGCAGTACTTC
>.|.|TRBJ2-2|TRBV5-4
CASRVASNTGELFF
TGTGCCAGCAGGGTAGCTTCCAACACCGGGGAGCTGTTTTTT
>.|TRBD2|TRBJ2-7|TRBV4-1
CASSQPAGAVYEQYF
TGCGCCAGCAGCCAACCAGCGGGGGCGGTCTACGAGCAGTACTTC
>.|TRBD1|TRBJ1-2|TRBV27
CASSRQGLANYGYTF
TGTGCCAGCAGTCGACAGGGCTTGGCTAACTATGGCTACACCTTC
>.|TRBD2|TRBJ2-3|TRBV7-9
CASRPVAGGYSDTQYF
TGTGCCAGCAGACCAGTAGCGGGGGGGTATTCAGATACGCAGTATTTT
>once|.|TRBJ1-2|TRBV4-2
CASSQDIGQGRGYTF
TGTGCCAGCAGCCAAGATATCGGGCAGGGAAGGGGCTACACCTTC
>once|.|TRBJ1-2|TRBV19
CASRDAANYGYTF
TGTGCCAGTCGGGATGCCGCTAACTATGGCTACACCTTC
>.|.|TRBJ1-6|TRBV3-1/TRBV3-2
CASRYRQPYNSPLHF
TGTGCCAGCAGGTATAGACAGCCTTATAATTCACCCCTCCACTTT
>.|TRBD1|TRBJ1-1|TRBV28
CASSPDRASEAFF
TGTGCCAGCAGTCCAGACAGGGCTAGTGAAGCTTTCTTT
>few|.|TRBJ2-1|TRBV2
CATEGIATYNEQFF
TGTGCCACCGAAGGCATAGCCACCTACAATGAGCAGTTCTTC
>.|.|TRBJ2-7|TRBV6-5
CASTRAGMEQYF
TGTGCCAGCACTAGGGCGGGAATGGAGCAGTACTTC
>.|TRBD1|TRBJ2-7|TRBV4-1
CASSAGPLGTGGHEQYF
TGCGCCAGCAGCGCAGGGCCTCTCGGGACAGGGGGCCACGAGCAGTACTTC
>.|TRBD1|TRBJ1-6|TRBV19
CASSTTGDSPLHF
TGTGCCAGTAGTACAACAGGGGATTCACCCCTCCACTTT
>.|.|TRBJ1-1|TRBV18
CASSPAGASTEAFF
TGTGCCAGCTCACCAGCGGGGGCGAGCACTGAAGCTTTCTTT
>.|TRBD1|TRBJ1-6|TRBV28
CASSWDRPYNSPLHF
TGTGCCAGCAGTTGGGACAGGCCCTATAATTCACCCCTCCACTTT
>.|.|TRBJ1-5|TRBV10-1
CASQFYREPQHF
TGCGCCAGCCAATTTTACCGGGAGCCCCAGCATTTT
>.|.|TRBJ2-5|TRBV21-1
CASSKEGDRQREETQYF
TGTGCCAGCAGCAAAGAAGGAGACAGGCAGAGAGAAGAGACCCAGTACTTC
>.|.|TRBJ2-2|TRBV19
CASRTRPTVDNTGELFF
TGTGCCAGTAGAACCCGACCTACAGTAGATAACACCGGGGAGCTGTTTTTT
>.|.|TRBJ1-1|TRBV28
CASSGITGLRAFF
TGTGCCAGCAGCGGAATTACAGGGTTGCGAGCTTTCTTT
>.|.|TRBJ1-1|TRBV28
CASSLQGLEAFF
TGTGCCAGCAGTTTACAGGGTCTTGAAGCTTTCTTT
>once|.|TRBJ1-5|TRBV4-3
CASSQALQGGDQPQHF
TGCGCCAGCAGCCAAGCCCTGCAGGGCGGGGATCAGCCCCAGCATTTT
>.|.|TRBJ1-5|TRBV7-2
CASSSQPSNQPQHF
TGTGCCAGCAGCTCACAGCCCAGCAATCAGCCCCAGCATTTT
>.|.|TRBJ2-3|TRBV5-4
CASSLVYTDTQYF
TGTGCCAGCAGCTTGGTCTACACAGATACGCAGTATTTT
>.|.|TRBJ1-2|TRBV14
CASSQAEGSNYGYTF
TGTGCCAGCAGCCAAGCGGAGGGGTCTAACTATGGCTACACCTTC
>.|TRBD1|TRBJ1-2|TRBV19
CASSTGEAYGYTF
TGTGCCAGCTCTACAGGGGAGGCTTATGGCTACACCTTC
>.|TRBD1|TRBJ1-2|TRBV29-1
CSVGTGGSYGYTF
TGCAGCGTTGGGACAGGGGGCTCCTATGGCTACACCTTC
>.|TRBD2|TRBJ2-1|TRBV4-2
CASSQTAGGYNEQFF
TGTGCCAGCAGCCAAACAGCGGGGGGGTACAATGAGCAGTTCTTC
>.|TRBD1|TRBJ1-5|TRBV5-5
CASSMTGVYQPQHF
TGTGCCAGCAGTATGACAGGGGTCTATCAGCCCCAGCATTTT
>.|.|TRBJ1-2|TRBV5-8
CASRPQVNYGYTF
TGTGCCAGCAGACCTCAGGTGAACTATGGCTACACCTTC
>.|.|TRBJ1-1|TRBV7-2
CASSLPPTGEAFF
TGTGCCAGCAGCTTACCCCCTACAGGGGAAGCTTTCTTT
>.|.|TRBJ2-7|TRBV3-1/TRBV3-2
CASSQERVYEQYF
TGTGCCAGCAGCCAAGAGAGGGTGTACGAGCAGTACTTC
>.|TRBD1|TRBJ2-2|TRBV5-5
CASSLAQGAETGELFF
TGTGCCAGCAGCTTGGCTCAGGGGGCGGAGACCGGGGAGCTGTTTTTT
>.|.|TRBJ1-4|TRBV12-2
CASRAGTGSFGGFGQTNEKLFF
TGTGCAAGTCGCGCCGGGACAGGGTCATTTGGCGGGTTTGGGCAGACTAATGAAAAACTGTTTTTT
>.|TRBD2|TRBJ2-3|TRBV14
CASRPSGGRNTQYF
TGTGCCAGCAGACCTAGCGGGGGAAGGAATACGCAGTATTTT
>.|.|TRBJ1-2|TRBV27
CASSLTGSYGYTF
TGTGCCAGCAGTTTAACAGGGAGCTATGGCTACACCTTC
>.|.|TRBJ2-3|TRBV11-3
CASSLGLNTDTQYF
TGTGCCAGCAGCTTAGGACTGAACACAGATACGCAGTATTTT
>.|.|TRBJ1-1|TRBV5-1
CASSLAPHTTGTNTEAFF
TGCGCCAGCAGCTTGGCCCCCCATACTACAGGGACGAACACTGAAGCTTTCTTT
>once|.|TRBJ1-2|TRBV7-2
CASSFGQTGYTF
TGTGCCAGCAGCTTTGGACAGACCGGGTACACCTTC
>.|.|TRBJ1-2|TRBV6-5
CASSPYPGGYGYTF
TGTGCCAGCAGTCCCTACCCGGGGGGCTATGGCTACACCTTC
>.|TRBD1|TRBJ2-2|TRBV4-3
CASSPRQGRNTGELFF
TGCGCCAGCAGCCCCCGACAGGGTCGGAACACCGGGGAGCTGTTTTTT